This TCR beta chain originates from a study of blood T cell repertoires in COVID-19. Study overall: T cells, B-cell-depleted T cells, or PBMCs supplied cDNA or gDNA.

Original analysis: Nucleated cell number was recorded as an estimate derived from reference gene primer amplification. Sequencing was performed with immunoSEQ multiplex PCR; in TCRdb, only in-frame clones are kept and a portion is missing. D and trimming were read from the DNA, whereas the V and J calls and clone size are those reported in that table. The data contain approximately 300,000 clones, approximately 90% of them singletons. A word on this clone: The junction does not match germline at one end; this may be a read error.

Looked up from germline, CDR1 is MNHEY and CDR2 is SVGAGI. The CDR3 is made up of 12 amino acids. The receptor's source is a middle-aged man with acute or convalescent COVID-19. The sequenced material came from peripheral blood. The J gene is TRBJ1-5, the V gene TRBV6-5; TRBD1 is a possible D gene (6 bases). Here the CDR3 reads CASSYPGQTPIF. The DNA for the CDR3 is TGTGCCAGCAGTTATCCGGGACAAACGCCCATTTTT.